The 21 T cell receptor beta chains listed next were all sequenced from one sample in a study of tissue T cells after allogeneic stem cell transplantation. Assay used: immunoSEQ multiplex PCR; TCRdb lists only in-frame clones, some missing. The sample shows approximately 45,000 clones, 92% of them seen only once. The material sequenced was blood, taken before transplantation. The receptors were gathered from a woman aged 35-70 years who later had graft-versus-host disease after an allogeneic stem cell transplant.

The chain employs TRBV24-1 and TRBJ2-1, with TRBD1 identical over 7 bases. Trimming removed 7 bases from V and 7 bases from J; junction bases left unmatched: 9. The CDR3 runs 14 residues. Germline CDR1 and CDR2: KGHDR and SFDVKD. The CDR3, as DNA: TGTGCCACCAGCACCGACAGGGTCGGGAATGAGCAGTTCTTC. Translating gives CATSTDRVGNEQFF.

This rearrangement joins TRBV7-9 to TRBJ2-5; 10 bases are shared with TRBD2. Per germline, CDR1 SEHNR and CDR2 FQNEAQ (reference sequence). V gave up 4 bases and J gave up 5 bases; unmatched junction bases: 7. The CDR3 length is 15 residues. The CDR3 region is CASSSDLAGVETQYF. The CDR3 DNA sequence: TGTGCCAGCAGCTCAGATCTAGCGGGAGTGGAGACCCAGTACTTC.

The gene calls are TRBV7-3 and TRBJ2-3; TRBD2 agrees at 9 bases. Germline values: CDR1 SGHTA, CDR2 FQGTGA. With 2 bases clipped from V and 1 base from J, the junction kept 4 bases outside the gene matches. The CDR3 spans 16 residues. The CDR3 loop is CASSLELAGGTDTQYF. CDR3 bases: TGTGCCAGCAGCTTAGAGTTAGCGGGGGGCACAGATACGCAGTATTTT. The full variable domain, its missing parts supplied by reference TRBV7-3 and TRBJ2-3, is GAGVSQTPSNKVTEKGKYVELRCDPISGHTALYWYRQSLGQGPEFLIYFQGTGAADDSGLPNDRFFAVRPEGSVSTLKIQRTERGDSAVYLCASSLELAGGTDTQYFGPGTRLTVL.

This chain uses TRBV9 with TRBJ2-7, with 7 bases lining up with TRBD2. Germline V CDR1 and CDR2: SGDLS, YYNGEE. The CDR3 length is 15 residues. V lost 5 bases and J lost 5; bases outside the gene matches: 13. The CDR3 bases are TGTGCCAGCAGTACCTCCGGACTAGTTTCTGACGAGCAGTACTTC. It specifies CASSTSGLVSDEQYF.

In nucleotides, the CDR3 is TGTGCCAGCAGTCAAGATAGGGCCACTGAAGCTTTCTTT. Translated: CASSQDRATEAFF. This chain connects TRBV2 to TRBJ1-1, with D unclear. This CDR3 region has 13 residues. With 5 bases removed from V and 4 bases from J, the gap between germline ends came to 11 bases. Germline lookup yields CDR1 SNHLY and CDR2 FYNNEI.

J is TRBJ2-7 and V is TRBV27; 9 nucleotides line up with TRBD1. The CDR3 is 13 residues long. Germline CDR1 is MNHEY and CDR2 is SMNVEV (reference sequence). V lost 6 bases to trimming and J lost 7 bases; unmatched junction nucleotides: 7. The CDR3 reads CASSYGTGWEQYF. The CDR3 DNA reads TGTGCCAGCAGCTACGGGACAGGGTGGGAGCAGTACTTC.

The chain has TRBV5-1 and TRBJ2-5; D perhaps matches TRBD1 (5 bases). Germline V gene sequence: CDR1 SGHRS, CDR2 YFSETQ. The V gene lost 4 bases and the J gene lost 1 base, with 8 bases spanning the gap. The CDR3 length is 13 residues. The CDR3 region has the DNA TGCGCCAGCAGCGGACAAACCCAAGAGACCCAGTACTTC. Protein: CASSGQTQETQYF. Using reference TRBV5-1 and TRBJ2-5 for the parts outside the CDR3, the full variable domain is KAGVTQTPRYLIKTRGQQVTLSCSPISGHRSVSWYQQTPGQGLQFLFEYFSETQRNKGNFPGRFSGRQFSNSRSEMNVSTLELGDSALYLCASSGQTQETQYFGPGTRLLVL.

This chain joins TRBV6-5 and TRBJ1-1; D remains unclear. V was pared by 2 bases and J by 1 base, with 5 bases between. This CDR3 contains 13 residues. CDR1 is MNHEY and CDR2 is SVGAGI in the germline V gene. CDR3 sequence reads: CASSYEGNTEAFF. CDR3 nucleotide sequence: TGTGCCAGCAGTTACGAGGGGAACACTGAAGCTTTCTTT.

CDR3 in amino acids: CASSERYEQYF. The CDR3 DNA is TGTGCCAGCAGTGAACGGTACGAGCAGTACTTC. The rearrangement joins TRBV2 to TRBJ2-7; D remains ambiguous. The CDR3 is 11 amino acids. V gave up 2 bases and J gave up 4 bases, with 3 bases separating them. The germline CDR1 and CDR2 sequences are SNHLY and FYNNEI.

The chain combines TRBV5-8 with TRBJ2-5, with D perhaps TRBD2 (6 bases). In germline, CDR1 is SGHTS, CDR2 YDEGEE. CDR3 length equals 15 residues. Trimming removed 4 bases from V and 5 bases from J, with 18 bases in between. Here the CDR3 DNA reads TGTGCCAGCAGCACCCGACCCGGGAGTGTGGAGACCCAGTACTTC. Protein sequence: CASSTRPGSVETQYF.

CDR3: CASSHFAGVTNEKLFF. The CDR3 DNA follows: TGTGCCAGCAGCCACTTCGCGGGGGTCACTAATGAAAAACTGTTTTTT. The chain is built from TRBV3-1 (or the pseudogene TRBV3-2) and TRBJ1-4; tentatively, D is TRBD1 (5 bases). The length of the CDR3 is 16 residues. Germline assignment: CDR1 LGHDT and CDR2 YNNKEL (reference sequence). The ends were cut back, 3 bases at V and 2 bases at J, with 13 bases in the middle.

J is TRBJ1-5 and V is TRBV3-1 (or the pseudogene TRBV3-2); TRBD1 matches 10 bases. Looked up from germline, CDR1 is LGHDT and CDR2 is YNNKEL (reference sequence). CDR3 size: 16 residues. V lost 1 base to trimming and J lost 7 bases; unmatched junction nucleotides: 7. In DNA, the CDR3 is TGTGCCAGCAGCCAAGGGGACAGGGGTTTTTTCCAGCCCCAGCATTTT. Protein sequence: CASSQGDRGFFQPQHF.

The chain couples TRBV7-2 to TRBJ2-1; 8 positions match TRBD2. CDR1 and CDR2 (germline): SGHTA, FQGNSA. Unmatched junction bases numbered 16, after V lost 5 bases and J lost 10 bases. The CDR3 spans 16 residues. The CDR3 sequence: CASSPGLAGGKGEQFF. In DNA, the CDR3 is TGTGCCAGCAGCCCCGGGCTAGCGGGCGGGAAGGGGGAGCAGTTCTTC.

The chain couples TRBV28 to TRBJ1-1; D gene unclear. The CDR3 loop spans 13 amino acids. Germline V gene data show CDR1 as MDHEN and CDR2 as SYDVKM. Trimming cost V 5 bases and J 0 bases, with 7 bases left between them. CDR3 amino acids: CASSPPVNTEAFF. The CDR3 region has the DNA TGTGCCAGCAGTCCCCCAGTGAACACTGAAGCTTTCTTT.

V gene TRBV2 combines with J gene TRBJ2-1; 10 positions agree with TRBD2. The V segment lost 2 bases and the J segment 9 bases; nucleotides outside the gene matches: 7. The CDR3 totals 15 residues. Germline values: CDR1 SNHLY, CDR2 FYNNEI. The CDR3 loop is CASSELAGGLSEQFF. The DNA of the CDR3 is TGTGCCAGCAGTGAATTAGCGGGAGGTTTATCTGAGCAGTTCTTC.

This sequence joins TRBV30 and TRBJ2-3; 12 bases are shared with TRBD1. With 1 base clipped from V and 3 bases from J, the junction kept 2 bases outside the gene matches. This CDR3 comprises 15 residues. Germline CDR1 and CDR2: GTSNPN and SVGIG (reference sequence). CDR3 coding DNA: TGTGCCTGGAGTGCGGGACAGGGGGCAACAGATACGCAGTATTTT. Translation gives CAWSAGQGATDTQYF.

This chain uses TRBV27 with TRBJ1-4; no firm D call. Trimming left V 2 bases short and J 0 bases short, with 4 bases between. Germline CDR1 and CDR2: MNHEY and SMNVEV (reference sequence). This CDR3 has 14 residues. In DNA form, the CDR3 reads TGTGCCAGCAGTTTAAGGCCAACTAATGAAAAACTGTTTTTT. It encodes CASSLRPTNEKLFF.

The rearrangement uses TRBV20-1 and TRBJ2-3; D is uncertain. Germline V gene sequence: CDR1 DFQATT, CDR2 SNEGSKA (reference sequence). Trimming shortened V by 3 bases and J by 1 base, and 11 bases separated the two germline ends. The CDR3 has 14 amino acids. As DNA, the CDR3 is TGCAGTGCTAGTGCGGTAGACGGCACAGATACGCAGTATTTT. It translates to CSASAVDGTDTQYF.

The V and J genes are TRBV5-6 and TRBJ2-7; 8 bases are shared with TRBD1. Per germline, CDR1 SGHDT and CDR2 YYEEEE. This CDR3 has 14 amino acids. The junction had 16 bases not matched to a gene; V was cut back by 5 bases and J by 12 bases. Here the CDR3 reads CASRTNGQGEDRYF. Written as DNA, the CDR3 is TGTGCCAGCAGAACTAACGGACAGGGTGAAGATCGGTACTTC.

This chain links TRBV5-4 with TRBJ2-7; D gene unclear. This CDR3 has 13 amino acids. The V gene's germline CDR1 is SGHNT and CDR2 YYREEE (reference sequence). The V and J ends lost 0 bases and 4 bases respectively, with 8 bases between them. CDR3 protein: CASSLAGVYEQYF. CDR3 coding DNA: TGTGCCAGCAGCTTGGCCGGTGTTTACGAGCAGTACTTC.

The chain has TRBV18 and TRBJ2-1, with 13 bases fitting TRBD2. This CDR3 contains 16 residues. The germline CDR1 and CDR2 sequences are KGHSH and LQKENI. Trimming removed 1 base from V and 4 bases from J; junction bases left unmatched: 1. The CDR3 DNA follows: TGTGCCAGCTCACCACTGGGACTAGCGGGATACAATGAGCAGTTCTTC. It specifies CASSPLGLAGYNEQFF.